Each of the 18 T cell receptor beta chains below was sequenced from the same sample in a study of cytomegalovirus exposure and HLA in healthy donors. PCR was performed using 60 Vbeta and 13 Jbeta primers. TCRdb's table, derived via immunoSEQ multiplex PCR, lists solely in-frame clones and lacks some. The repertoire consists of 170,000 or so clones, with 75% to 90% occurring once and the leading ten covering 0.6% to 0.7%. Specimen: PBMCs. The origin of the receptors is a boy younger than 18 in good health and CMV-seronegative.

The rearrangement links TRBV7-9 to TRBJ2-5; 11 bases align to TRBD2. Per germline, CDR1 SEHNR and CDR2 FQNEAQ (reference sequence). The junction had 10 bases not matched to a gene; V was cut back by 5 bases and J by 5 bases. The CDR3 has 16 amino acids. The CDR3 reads CASSDLAGGVRETQYF. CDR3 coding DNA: TGTGCCAGCAGCGATCTAGCGGGGGGCGTAAGGGAGACCCAGTACTTC.

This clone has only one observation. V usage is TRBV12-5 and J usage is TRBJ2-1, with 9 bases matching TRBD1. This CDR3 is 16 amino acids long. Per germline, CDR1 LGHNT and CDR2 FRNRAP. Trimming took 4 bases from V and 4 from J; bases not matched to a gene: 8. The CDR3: CASGSGTGFAYNEQFF. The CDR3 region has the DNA TGTGCTAGTGGTTCCGGGACAGGGTTCGCGTACAATGAGCAGTTCTTC.

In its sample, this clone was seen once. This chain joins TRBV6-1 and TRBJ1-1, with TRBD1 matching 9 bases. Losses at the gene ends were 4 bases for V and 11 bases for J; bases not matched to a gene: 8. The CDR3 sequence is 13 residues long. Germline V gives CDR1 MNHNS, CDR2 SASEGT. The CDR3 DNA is TGTGCCAGCAGTGCAAGGGACAGGGCGTTTGCTTTCTTT. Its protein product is CASSARDRAFAFF.

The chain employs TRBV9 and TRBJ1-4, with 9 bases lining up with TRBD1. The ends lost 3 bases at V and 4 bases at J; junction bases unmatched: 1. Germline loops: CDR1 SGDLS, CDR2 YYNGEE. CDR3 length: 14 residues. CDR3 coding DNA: TGTGCCAGCAGCGCGACAGGGGGTAATGAAAAACTGTTTTTT. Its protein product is CASSATGGNEKLFF.

The CDR3 loop reads CASSITGVLQNTEAFF. The DNA of the CDR3 is TGTGCCAGTAGTATCACAGGGGTCTTACAGAACACTGAAGCTTTCTTT. This sequence joins TRBV19 and TRBJ1-1; 7 nucleotides line up with TRBD1. V dropped 3 bases and J dropped 1; count of bases not matched to a gene: 8. The CDR3 is 16 residues long. The germline V gene has CDR1 LNHDA and CDR2 SQIVND (reference sequence).

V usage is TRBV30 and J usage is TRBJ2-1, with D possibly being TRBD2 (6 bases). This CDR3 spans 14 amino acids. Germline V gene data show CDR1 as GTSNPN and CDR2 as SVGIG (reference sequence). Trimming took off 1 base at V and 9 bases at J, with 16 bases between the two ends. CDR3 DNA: TGTGCCTGGAGTGGGGACTGGGTAACGGCTGAGCAGTTCTTC. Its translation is CAWSGDWVTAEQFF. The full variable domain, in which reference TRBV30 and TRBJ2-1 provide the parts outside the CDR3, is SQTIHQWPATLVQPVGSPLSLECTVEGTSNPNLYWYRQAAGRGLQLLFYSVGIGQISSEVPQNLSASRPQDRQFILSSKKLLLSDSGFYLCAWSGDWVTAEQFFGPGTRLTVL.

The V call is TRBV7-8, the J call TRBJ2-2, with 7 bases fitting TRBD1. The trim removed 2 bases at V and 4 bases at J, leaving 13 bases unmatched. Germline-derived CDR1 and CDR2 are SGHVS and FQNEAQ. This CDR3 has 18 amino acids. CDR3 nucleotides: TGTGCCAGCAGCTTACACCGAACCGGGACAGCTCGCACCGGGGAGCTGTTTTTT. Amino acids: CASSLHRTGTARTGELFF.

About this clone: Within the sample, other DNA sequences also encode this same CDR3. CDR3 in amino acids: CASSLRGSSYNEQFF. Written as DNA, the CDR3 is TGTGCCAGCAGTTTGAGGGGGAGCTCCTACAATGAGCAGTTCTTC. The chain joins TRBV27 to TRBJ2-1; possible D gene TRBD1, 6 bases. The CDR3 is 15 residues long. The V and J ends lost 3 bases and 0 bases respectively, with 9 bases between them. Per germline, CDR1 MNHEY and CDR2 SMNVEV (reference sequence).

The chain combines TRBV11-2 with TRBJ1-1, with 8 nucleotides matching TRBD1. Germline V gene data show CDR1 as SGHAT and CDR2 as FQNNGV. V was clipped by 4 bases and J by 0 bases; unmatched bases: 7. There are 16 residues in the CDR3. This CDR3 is CASSWAGGRMNTEAFF. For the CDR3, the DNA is TGTGCCAGCAGCTGGGCAGGGGGCAGGATGAACACTGAAGCTTTCTTT.

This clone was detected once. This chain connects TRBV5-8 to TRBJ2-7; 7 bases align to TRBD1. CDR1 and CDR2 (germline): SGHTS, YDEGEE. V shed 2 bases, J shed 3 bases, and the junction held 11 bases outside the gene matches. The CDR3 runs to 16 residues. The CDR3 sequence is CASSFNRGVPDYEQYF. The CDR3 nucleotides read TGTGCCAGCAGCTTTAACAGGGGTGTCCCTGACTACGAGCAGTACTTC. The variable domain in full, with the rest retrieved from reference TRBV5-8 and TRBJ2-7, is EAGVTQSPTHLIKTRGQQATLRCSPISGHTSVYWYQQALGLGLQFLLWYDEGEERNRGNFPPRFSGRQFPNYSSELNVNALELEDSALYLCASSFNRGVPDYEQYFGPGTRLTVT.

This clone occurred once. CDR3 nucleotides: TGTGCCAGCAGCGTTGCCGGGACAGGGGTAAACACTGAAGCTTTCTTT. Protein product: CASSVAGTGVNTEAFF. The gene calls are TRBV5-4 and TRBJ1-1, with 10 bases lining up with TRBD1. Germline V gene data show CDR1 as SGHNT and CDR2 as YYREEE (reference sequence). With 4 bases clipped from V and 2 bases from J, the junction kept 8 bases outside the gene matches. This CDR3 comprises 16 residues.

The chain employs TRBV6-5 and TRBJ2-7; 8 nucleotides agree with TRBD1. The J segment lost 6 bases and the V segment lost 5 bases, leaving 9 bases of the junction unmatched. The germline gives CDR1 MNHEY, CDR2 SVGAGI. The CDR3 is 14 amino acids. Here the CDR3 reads CASSNGDRWREQYF. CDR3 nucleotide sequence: TGTGCCAGCAGTAATGGGGACAGGTGGCGCGAGCAGTACTTC.

The CDR3 DNA sequence: TGCGCCAGTTCGGTTGACAGGGCGGGATATGGCTACACCTTC. It is translated as CASSVDRAGYGYTF. The chain has TRBV5-1 and TRBJ1-2, with 7 bases identical to TRBD1. After removal of 8 bases from V and 5 bases from J, the junction contained 12 bases not matched to a gene. The germline V gene has CDR1 SGHRS and CDR2 YFSETQ. The CDR3 is made up of 14 amino acids.

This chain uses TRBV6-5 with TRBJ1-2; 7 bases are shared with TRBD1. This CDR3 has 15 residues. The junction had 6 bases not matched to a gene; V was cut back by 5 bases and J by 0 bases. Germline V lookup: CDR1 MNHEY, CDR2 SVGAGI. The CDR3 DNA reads TGTGCCAGCAGTCAAATAGGGACAGCTAACTATGGCTACACCTTC. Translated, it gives CASSQIGTANYGYTF.

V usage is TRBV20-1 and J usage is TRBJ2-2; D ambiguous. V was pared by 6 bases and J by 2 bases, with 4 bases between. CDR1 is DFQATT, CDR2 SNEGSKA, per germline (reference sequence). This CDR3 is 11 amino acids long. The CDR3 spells CSAYNTGELFF. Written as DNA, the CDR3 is TGCAGTGCCTATAACACCGGGGAGCTGTTTTTT.

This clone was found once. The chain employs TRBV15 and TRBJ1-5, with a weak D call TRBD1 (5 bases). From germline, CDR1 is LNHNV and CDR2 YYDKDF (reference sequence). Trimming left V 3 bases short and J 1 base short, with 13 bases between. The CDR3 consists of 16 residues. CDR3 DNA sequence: TGTGCCACCAGCAGCCTTCAACAGGCGAGCAATCAGCCCCAGCATTTT. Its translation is CATSSLQQASNQPQHF.

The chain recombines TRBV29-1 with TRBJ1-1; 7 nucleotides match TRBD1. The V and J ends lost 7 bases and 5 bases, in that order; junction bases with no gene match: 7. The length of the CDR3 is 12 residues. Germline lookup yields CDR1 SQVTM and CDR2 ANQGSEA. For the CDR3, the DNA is TGCAGCGCCGCAGACAGGGCAACTGAAGCTTTCTTT. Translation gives CSAADRATEAFF.

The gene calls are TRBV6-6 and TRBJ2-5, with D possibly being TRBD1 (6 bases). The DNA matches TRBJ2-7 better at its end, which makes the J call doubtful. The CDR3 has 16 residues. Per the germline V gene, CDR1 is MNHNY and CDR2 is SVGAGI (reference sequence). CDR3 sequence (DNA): TGTGCCAGCAGTTACTCCCCAGGGGACGGAGCCTACGAGCAGTACTTC. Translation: CASSYSPGDGAYEQYF.